This T cell receptor beta chain emerged from a study of OX40 agonist ivuxolimab in advanced cancers. Assay: immunoSEQ multiplex PCR; the TCRdb copy retains only in-frame clones and omits some. This sample has under 90,000 clones; roughly 83% occur once, and the top ten carry roughly 2.1%. Germline V gene lookup returns CDR1 SGHTA and CDR2 FQGNSA. The germline V and J ends were trimmed by 3 bases and 6 bases, with 11 bases remaining between them. This CDR3 contains 14 residues. The input for sequencing was CD4+ or CD8+ T cells sorted from blood, taken in a trial of the OX40 agonist ivuxolimab. The source is an adult with an advanced solid tumor such as melanoma, head and neck, liver or kidney cancer. The chain uses TRBV7-2 and TRBJ1-4, with no clear D. CDR3 bases: TGTGCCAGCAGCTTCAGGAGGTCTGATGAAAAACTGTTTTTT. This gives the protein CASSFRRSDEKLFF.